These 27 T cell receptor beta chains originate from one sample sequenced in a study of T cells in localized non-small cell lung cancer. The data were produced by immunoSEQ multiplex PCR, yet TCRdb's version contains in-frame clones alone and is incomplete. The sample holds some 40,000 clones, over 85% seen once. The sequences come from peripheral blood, collected before any cancer treatment. These receptors all come from a female donor over 55 with stage I lung adenocarcinoma.

With regard to this clone: A junction boundary mismatches the germline segment, possibly from a read error. The chain carries TRBV19 and TRBJ1-5; D ambiguous. The germline V gene has CDR1 LNHDA and CDR2 SQIVND (reference sequence). This CDR3 has 16 residues. CDR3 bases: TGTGTCAGTAGTACCCCCCGGGGTTACGGAAATCAGCCCCAGCATTTT. This translates into CVSSTPRGYGNQPQHF.

V and J are TRBV27 and TRBJ1-1; D perhaps matches TRBD1 (5 bases). The CDR3 consists of 16 residues. V gave up 0 bases and J gave up 2 bases, with 13 bases separating them. Germline V lookup: CDR1 MNHEY, CDR2 SMNVEV (reference sequence). This CDR3 is CASSLSRGQGNTEAFF. The CDR3 coding sequence is TGTGCCAGCAGTTTATCCCGCGGGCAGGGTAACACTGAAGCTTTCTTT.

The V and J genes are TRBV5-6 and TRBJ1-4; the D gene is possibly TRBD1 (5 bases). The germline CDR1 and CDR2 sequences are SGHDT and YYEEEE. Trimming shortened V by 0 bases and J by 0 bases, and 6 bases separated the two germline ends. The CDR3 runs to 15 residues. This CDR3 reads CASSLEQATNEKLFF. The CDR3 DNA follows: TGTGCCAGCAGCTTGGAACAGGCAACTAATGAAAAACTGTTTTTT.

The chain recombines TRBV19 with TRBJ1-2, with D unclear. This CDR3 is built from 15 residues. V lost 0 bases and J lost 4, with 12 bases in between. From germline, CDR1 is LNHDA and CDR2 SQIVND (reference sequence). Here the CDR3 reads CASSIDKAGRYGYTF. The CDR3 nucleotides read TGTGCCAGTAGTATAGATAAGGCAGGACGCTATGGCTACACCTTC.

The rearrangement links TRBV19 to TRBJ1-1; 8 bases map to TRBD1. The CDR3 length is 15 residues. Losses at the gene ends were 6 bases for V and 3 bases for J; bases not matched to a gene: 9. In germline, CDR1 is LNHDA, CDR2 SQIVND (reference sequence). CDR3 coding DNA: TGTGCCAGTAGCCTCGGACAGGGCGGATACACTGAAGCTTTCTTT. This sequence encodes CASSLGQGGYTEAFF.

The chain links TRBV5-4 to TRBJ1-1; D uncertain. The CDR3 consists of 14 residues. Germline V gives CDR1 SGHNT, CDR2 YYREEE (reference sequence). Trimming removed 0 bases at V and 4 bases at J, with 10 bases between. The chain's CDR3 is CASSLDFRGTEAFF. CDR3 DNA: TGTGCCAGCAGCTTGGACTTCCGCGGCACTGAAGCTTTCTTT.

V and J are TRBV2 and TRBJ1-5; D call uncertain. Trimming left V 8 bases short and J 3 bases short, with 11 bases between. Looked up from germline, CDR1 is SNHLY and CDR2 is FYNNEI. This CDR3 comprises 13 residues. For the CDR3, the DNA is TGTGCCAGCGAAAAAGATCTCAATCAGCCCCAGCATTTT. Encoded protein: CASEKDLNQPQHF.

The rearrangement joins TRBV6-5 to TRBJ1-1, with D possibly being TRBD1 (6 bases). The CDR3 covers 14 residues. Germline values: CDR1 MNHEY, CDR2 SVGAGI. Trimming left V 0 bases short and J 3 bases short, with 8 bases between. CDR3 nucleotide sequence: TGTGCCAGCAGTTACTCCGGGGGGCACACTGAAGCTTTCTTT. This translates into CASSYSGGHTEAFF.

The CDR3 nucleotides read TGTGCCAGCAGTTACTCCGGGACAGACTCCTACGAGCAGTACTTC. Protein product: CASSYSGTDSYEQYF. The chain carries TRBV6-5 and TRBJ2-7, with 7 bases lining up with TRBD1. The CDR3 contains 15 residues. V shed 0 bases, J shed 0 bases, and the junction held 2 bases outside the gene matches. CDR1 and CDR2 from the germline V gene are MNHEY and SVGAGI.

The chain carries TRBV28 and TRBJ1-3; weak D call: TRBD1 (6 bases). Trimming pared 8 bases from V and 0 bases from J, leaving 11 bases between. From germline, CDR1 is MDHEN and CDR2 SYDVKM. The CDR3 totals 14 residues. CDR3 residues: CASGATGSGNTIYF. CDR3 nucleotide sequence: TGTGCCAGCGGGGCGACAGGCTCTGGAAACACCATATATTTT.

A word on this clone: The junction shows a germline mismatch at one end, possibly a read error. The V call is TRBV7-2, the J call TRBJ2-1; no clear D. The CDR3 runs 14 residues. CDR1 is SGHTA, CDR2 FQGNSA, per germline. The CDR3 sequence is CASSLAYIYSEQFF. In DNA form, the CDR3 reads TGTGCCAGCAGCTTAGCCTATATTTACAGTGAGCAGTTCTTC.

The rearrangement links TRBV7-9 to TRBJ1-1; TRBD1 aligns across 7 bases. Germline lookup yields CDR1 SEHNR and CDR2 FQNEAQ (reference sequence). The CDR3 runs 11 residues. DNA of the CDR3: TGTGCAGGACAGGTTAACACTGAAGCTTTCTTT. The encoded protein is CAGQVNTEAFF.

The chain joins TRBV7-9 to TRBJ1-1; TRBD1 matches at 7 bases. The V gene's germline CDR1 is SEHNR and CDR2 FQNEAQ (reference sequence). The CDR3 runs 13 residues. The ends lost 5 bases at V and 1 base at J; junction bases unmatched: 1. CDR3 in amino acids: CASSRQGNTEAFF. CDR3 coding DNA: TGTGCCAGCAGCCGACAGGGGAACACTGAAGCTTTCTTT.

The chain carries TRBV27 and TRBJ1-1; D not certain. The germline CDR1 and CDR2 sequences are MNHEY and SMNVEV (reference sequence). Trimming left V 3 bases short and J 1 base short, with 9 bases between. The CDR3 covers 14 residues. DNA for the CDR3: TGTGCCAGCAGTTTTAACATCCCGAACACTGAAGCTTTCTTT. This translates into CASSFNIPNTEAFF.

The CDR3 region has the DNA TGTGCCAGCAGGACAGGGGGCACCGGGGAGCTGTTTTTT. This gives the protein CASRTGGTGELFF. V usage is TRBV2 and J usage is TRBJ2-2; 9 bases fit TRBD1. Germline CDR1 is SNHLY and CDR2 is FYNNEI. CDR3 length: 13 amino acids. Trimming removed 6 bases from V and 4 bases from J; junction bases left unmatched: 0.

The J gene is TRBJ1-1, the V gene TRBV14, with a tentative D call TRBD1 (6 bases). Germline V lookup: CDR1 SGHDN, CDR2 FVKESK. Trimming took off 0 bases at V and 5 bases at J, with 10 bases between the two ends. The CDR3 sequence is 14 residues long. The CDR3 loop is CASSQEVGGTEAFF. The CDR3 DNA sequence: TGTGCCAGCAGCCAAGAGGTAGGGGGGACTGAAGCTTTCTTT. Combining the CDR3 with reference TRBV14 and TRBJ1-1 gives the whole variable domain EAGVTQFPSHSVIEKGQTVTLRCDPISGHDNLYWYRRVMGKEIKFLLHFVKESKQDESGMPNNRFLAERTGGTYSTLKVQPAELEDSGVYFCASSQEVGGTEAFFGQGTRLTVV.

The rearrangement links TRBV9 to TRBJ1-5; tentatively, D is TRBD1 (5 bases). Germline assignment: CDR1 SGDLS and CDR2 YYNGEE. This CDR3 has 13 amino acids. V gave up 3 bases and J gave up 6 bases, with 10 bases separating them. The CDR3 here is CASSAWGGQPQHF. The CDR3 nucleotides read TGTGCCAGCAGCGCCTGGGGGGGTCAGCCCCAGCATTTT.

V and J are TRBV27 and TRBJ1-1, with D uncertain. The CDR3 length is 13 residues. Germline CDR1 and CDR2: MNHEY and SMNVEV (reference sequence). Trimming stripped 3 bases from V and 1 base from J, with 6 bases between. The CDR3 DNA sequence: TGTGCCAGCAGTTTGCCGGGGAACACTGAAGCTTTCTTT. Translated: CASSLPGNTEAFF.

This chain uses TRBV4-1 with TRBJ2-3, with 7 nucleotides matching TRBD1. The CDR3 covers 15 residues. V gave up 3 bases and J gave up 8 bases; unmatched junction bases: 11. Germline CDR1 and CDR2: MGHRA and YSYEKL. The CDR3 bases are TGCGCCAGCAGCCAGCCCGTGGACAGGCTAGGTACGCAGTATTTT. The encoded protein is CASSQPVDRLGTQYF.

Only one count was recorded for this clone. The chain couples TRBV11-3 to TRBJ2-1; a possible D gene is TRBD2 (7 bases). CDR3 size: 15 residues. Deletions cut 5 bases from V and 8 bases from J, with 19 bases between. Germline lookup yields CDR1 SGHNT and CDR2 YENEEA. CDR3 in DNA: TGTGCCAGCAGCCACGCGGGGGCCCCTGGGGATGAGCAGTTCTTC. This translates into CASSHAGAPGDEQFF.

The J gene is TRBJ1-4, the V gene TRBV5-6; the D gene is possibly TRBD1 (6 bases). Trimming took 2 bases from V and 10 from J, leaving 15 bases between them. CDR1 SGHDT and CDR2 YYEEEE come from the germline V gene. The CDR3 covers 14 residues. The CDR3 nucleotides are TGTGCCAGCAGCTTTCGTACAGGGTCGGGAAAACTGTTTTTT. Its translation: CASSFRTGSGKLFF.

This chain joins TRBV6-5 and TRBJ2-7; the D call may be TRBD1 or TRBD2 (5 bases each). CDR1 and CDR2 (germline): MNHEY, SVGAGI. V gave up 7 bases and J gave up 0 bases, with 10 bases separating them. The CDR3 sequence is 13 residues long. The CDR3 loop reads CASTAGSSYEQYV. The CDR3 DNA reads as TGTGCCAGCACCGCAGGGAGCTCCTACGAGCAGTACGTC.

The V gene is TRBV19, the J gene TRBJ1-3; D not certain. V was shortened by 3 bases and J by 0 bases, with 12 bases between the two germline ends. Germline values: CDR1 LNHDA, CDR2 SQIVND (reference sequence). This CDR3 has 16 residues. CDR3 in DNA: TGTGCCAGTAGTATGAACTTCCGGAGCTCTGGAAACACCATATATTTT. It specifies CASSMNFRSSGNTIYF.

The CDR3 loop is CASSLGLTGGYSGNTIYF. For the CDR3, the DNA is TGTGCCAGCAGCTTAGGATTGACAGGGGGATACTCTGGAAACACCATATATTTT. V and J are TRBV7-6 and TRBJ1-3; 9 nucleotides line up with TRBD1. Germline CDR1 SGHVS, CDR2 FNYEAQ. The CDR3 spans 18 residues. V dropped 1 base and J dropped 0; count of bases not matched to a gene: 7.

The V and J genes are TRBV19 and TRBJ1-2; 7 bases match TRBD1. Trimming removed 4 bases from V and 4 bases from J; junction bases left unmatched: 6. The CDR3 has 14 residues. Germline CDR1 is LNHDA and CDR2 is SQIVND (reference sequence). This CDR3 is CASSTGGMGYGYTF. DNA for the CDR3: TGTGCCAGTAGTACAGGGGGAATGGGCTATGGCTACACCTTC. Based on the CDR3 plus reference TRBV19 and TRBJ1-2, the full variable domain is DGGITQSPKYLFRKEGQNVTLSCEQNLNHDAMYWYRQDPGQGLRLIYYSQIVNDFQKGDIAEGYSVSREKKESFPLTVTSAQKNPTAFYLCASSTGGMGYGYTFGSGTRLTVV.

The V and J genes are TRBV5-1 and TRBJ2-2; D is uncertain. The CDR3 runs to 14 residues. V gave up 2 bases and J gave up 3 bases, with 8 bases separating them. Germline-derived CDR1 and CDR2 are SGHRS and YFSETQ. The CDR3 nucleotides read TGCGCCAGCAGCTTTAGTGCAGACACCGGGGAGCTGTTTTTT. Translated: CASSFSADTGELFF.

This rearrangement joins TRBV6-6 to TRBJ2-5; TRBD2 might be the D (5 bases). Germline V CDR1 and CDR2: MNHNY, SVGAGI (reference sequence). The germline V and J ends were trimmed by 8 bases and 2 bases, with 15 bases remaining between them. This CDR3 is 14 amino acids long. The CDR3 region is CASSLPGIQETQYF. The CDR3 nucleotides are TGTGCCAGCTCCCTCCCGGGAATACAAGAGACCCAGTACTTC.